Presented here are 30 T cell receptor beta chains from one specimen sequenced in a study of cytomegalovirus exposure and HLA in healthy donors. 60 Vbeta and 13 Jbeta primers were used in PCR. The data were produced by immunoSEQ multiplex PCR, yet TCRdb's version contains in-frame clones alone and is incomplete. The top ten hold over 6% of the sample, which has around 140,000 clones, roughly 70% seen once. The sequenced sample was PBMCs. The receptors come from a man aged 25-45 years in good health and CMV-seronegative.

The V and J genes are TRBV19 and TRBJ1-1, with 7 nucleotides matching TRBD1. Per the germline V gene, CDR1 is LNHDA and CDR2 is SQIVND (reference sequence). The ends lost 1 base at V and 1 base at J; junction bases unmatched: 9. The CDR3 is made up of 17 amino acids. The CDR3 reads CASSIGAPGQKNTEAFF. The CDR3 DNA is TGTGCCAGTAGTATAGGGGCCCCGGGACAGAAGAACACTGAAGCTTTCTTT.

The CDR3: CASSLGGRSNQPQHF. The CDR3 DNA reads TGTGCCAGCAGCTTAGGGGGGCGCAGCAATCAGCCCCAGCATTTT. This chain uses TRBV11-2 with TRBJ1-5, with D perhaps TRBD1 (6 bases). The V gene lost 1 base and the J gene lost 1 base, with 8 bases spanning the gap. Germline CDR1 and CDR2: SGHAT and FQNNGV. The CDR3 is 15 residues long.

This clone has just a few counts. J is TRBJ1-6 and V is TRBV7-9, with no clear D. The CDR3 spans 15 residues. V was trimmed by 3 bases and J by 2 bases, leaving 8 bases between them. Per the germline V gene, CDR1 is SEHNR and CDR2 is FQNEAQ (reference sequence). CDR3 sequence: CASSFLTAYNSPLHF. The CDR3 DNA follows: TGTGCCAGCAGCTTTCTAACAGCCTATAATTCACCCCTCCACTTT.

The chain couples TRBV11-2 to TRBJ1-1; perhaps TRBD1 as D (5 bases). Per the germline V gene, CDR1 is SGHAT and CDR2 is FQNNGV. CDR3 length: 15 amino acids. Trimming removed 2 bases at V and 0 bases at J, with 10 bases between. As DNA, the CDR3 is TGTGCCAGCAGCTTAAATGACAGAGTGAACACTGAAGCTTTCTTT. Translating gives CASSLNDRVNTEAFF.

This rearrangement joins TRBV27 to TRBJ1-1, with TRBD1 identical over 12 bases. J lost 4 bases, V lost 9 bases, and 12 bases had no gene match. The CDR3 is 16 amino acids. CDR1 is MNHEY, CDR2 SMNVEV, per germline (reference sequence). CDR3 bases: TGTGCCAGTACCGGGACAGGGGGCGCCTGGGGCACTGAAGCTTTCTTT. This encodes CASTGTGGAWGTEAFF.

The chain has TRBV6-5 and TRBJ1-1, with D hard to call. With 7 bases removed from V and 5 bases from J, the gap between germline ends came to 17 bases. The germline CDR1 and CDR2 sequences are MNHEY and SVGAGI. The CDR3 is 14 amino acids. CDR3 coding DNA: TGTGCCAGCACCCCCGGGAGGAAACAGACTGAAGCTTTCTTT. Its protein product is CASTPGRKQTEAFF.

The chain joins TRBV9 to TRBJ2-7, with 7 bases lining up with TRBD2. The germline V gene has CDR1 SGDLS and CDR2 YYNGEE. J was trimmed by 6 bases and V by 0 bases; bases with no gene match: 9. The CDR3 has 15 amino acids. CDR3: CASSVGGGRGSEQYF. The DNA for the CDR3 is TGTGCCAGCAGCGTAGGTGGCGGGAGAGGCTCCGAGCAGTACTTC.

This clone was seen a handful of times. This sequence joins TRBV29-1 and TRBJ2-1; 9 positions match TRBD1. The germline gives CDR1 SQVTM, CDR2 ANQGSEA. V trimming: 6 bases; J trimming: 10 bases; junction bases outside the gene matches: 7. The CDR3 length is 12 residues. The CDR3 nucleotides are TGCAGCGTCCCGGGACAGGGTCGGGAGCAGTTCTTC. Encoded protein: CSVPGQGREQFF.

V is TRBV6-6 and J is TRBJ1-4, with 7 nucleotides matching TRBD1. Germline lookup yields CDR1 MNHNY and CDR2 SVGAGI (reference sequence). V was clipped by 4 bases and J by 11 bases; unmatched bases: 13. The length of the CDR3 is 15 residues. Here the CDR3 DNA reads TGTGCCAGCAGTTCCCGACAGGGAAGAGAAAGGAAACTGTTTTTT. Its translation is CASSSRQGRERKLFF.

This clone was seen only once. The CDR3 is CASSLQGAEGSTGELFF. The CDR3, as DNA: TGTGCCAGTAGTTTACAGGGGGCAGAGGGGAGCACCGGGGAGCTGTTTTTT. The chain carries TRBV19 and TRBJ2-2; the match to TRBD1 covers 9 bases. CDR3 size: 17 residues. Germline V gene sequence: CDR1 LNHDA, CDR2 SQIVND (reference sequence). The V segment lost 5 bases and the J segment 4 bases; nucleotides outside the gene matches: 11.

The chain employs TRBV5-5 and TRBJ2-6, with D maybe TRBD1 (5 bases). This CDR3 region has 18 residues. CDR1 is SGHKS and CDR2 is YYEKEE in the germline V gene (reference sequence). Trimming shortened V by 1 base and J by 1 base, and 15 bases separated the two germline ends. CDR3 coding DNA: TGTGCCAGCAGCTTGTTTCAGGGTATGGGGTCTGGGGCCAACGTCCTGACTTTC. This encodes CASSLFQGMGSGANVLTF.

Concerning this clone itself: An end of the junction does not agree with germline; a read error may underlie this. The chain employs TRBV13 and TRBJ2-7; D is perhaps TRBD1 (6 bases). The CDR3 runs 13 residues. The germline gives CDR1 PRHDT, CDR2 FYEKMQ (reference sequence). The CDR3, as DNA: TGTACCAGCAGCTCGGACAGCTCCTACGAGCAGTACTTC. Protein sequence: CTSSSDSSYEQYF.

The count of this clone is one. The rearrangement uses TRBV18 and TRBJ1-1; possibly TRBD1 for D (5 bases). The CDR3 contains 14 residues. CDR1 and CDR2 (germline): KGHSH, LQKENI. The ends were cut back, 2 bases at V and 5 bases at J, with 12 bases in the middle. The CDR3 reads CASSPRRGRTEAFF. CDR3 nucleotide sequence: TGTGCCAGCTCACCAAGGAGGGGCAGGACTGAAGCTTTCTTT.

This clone was seen just once. The chain carries TRBV27 and TRBJ1-4, with D maybe TRBD1 (6 bases). V gave up 3 bases and J gave up 8 bases, with 16 bases separating them. Germline-derived CDR1 and CDR2 are MNHEY and SMNVEV (reference sequence). The CDR3 spans 15 residues. CDR3 sequence reads: CASSFSGQGQEKLFF. CDR3 in DNA: TGTGCCAGCAGTTTCAGCGGCCAGGGGCAGGAAAAACTGTTTTTT.

By share of the sample, this clone is medium-sized (0.01 to 0.1%). The V gene is TRBV30, the J gene TRBJ1-4; D remains ambiguous. V lost 3 bases, J lost 9 bases, and 14 bases lay in between. There are 13 residues in the CDR3. Germline CDR1 reads GTSNPN; CDR2 reads SVGIG (reference sequence). This CDR3 is CAWSVGDTKKLFF. CDR3 in DNA: TGTGCCTGGAGCGTGGGAGACACAAAAAAACTGTTTTTT.

A few counts support this clone. The genes are TRBV28 and TRBJ1-6; 10 nucleotides align to TRBD1. Trimming took 6 bases from V and 9 from J; bases not matched to a gene: 8. Germline V gives CDR1 MDHEN, CDR2 SYDVKM. This CDR3 contains 15 residues. In nucleotides, the CDR3 is TGTGCCAGCAGCCTCCGGACAGGGGGAAGTTCACCCCTCCACTTT. Encoded protein: CASSLRTGGSSPLHF.

This clone was seen a handful of times. The chain combines TRBV11-2 with TRBJ2-7, with 7 bases identical to TRBD2. The CDR3 consists of 17 residues. With 4 bases clipped from V and 2 bases from J, the junction kept 14 bases outside the gene matches. CDR1 is SGHAT, CDR2 FQNNGV, per germline. CDR3 amino acids: CASSSGLTWGTTYEQYF. The CDR3, as DNA: TGTGCCAGCAGCTCTGGACTTACCTGGGGGACTACCTACGAGCAGTACTTC.

The table lists this clone with a few counts. A junction boundary mismatches the germline segment, possibly from a read error. The J gene is TRBJ2-7, the V gene TRBV7-7; TRBD1 matches 7 bases. The CDR3 totals 13 residues. Germline CDR1 reads SSHAT; CDR2 reads FNYEAQ (reference sequence). The CDR3 DNA follows: TGTGCTAGCAGCTCGTTACAGGGGTCCGAGCAGTACTTC. Translation: CASSSLQGSEQYF.

J is TRBJ2-7 and V is TRBV19, with TRBD1 matching 7 bases. J lost 5 bases, V lost 3 bases, and 13 bases had no gene match. CDR1 and CDR2 from the germline V gene are LNHDA and SQIVND (reference sequence). The CDR3 has 16 residues. The CDR3 nucleotides read TGTGCCAGTAGTATTAAGGGGGCGAAGTTTTTGCACGAGCAGTACTTC. Its protein is CASSIKGAKFLHEQYF.

This clone was observed a handful of times. The J gene is TRBJ2-2, the V gene TRBV15, with 10 bases that match TRBD2. Looked up from germline, CDR1 is LNHNV and CDR2 is YYDKDF (reference sequence). This CDR3 region has 17 residues. J gave up 0 bases and V 1 base, and 2 bases lay outside the gene matches. The CDR3 DNA reads as TGTGCCACCAGCAGAGGGCTAGCGGGAGCGAACACCGGGGAGCTGTTTTTT. This sequence encodes CATSRGLAGANTGELFF.

The V call is TRBV7-2, the J call TRBJ1-1; D unclear. Looked up from germline, CDR1 is SGHTA and CDR2 is FQGNSA. CDR3 size: 14 residues. V lost 0 bases, J lost 6 bases, and 11 bases lay in between. The CDR3 reads CASSLARRQAEAFF. As DNA, the CDR3 is TGTGCCAGCAGCTTAGCGCGGAGGCAGGCTGAAGCTTTCTTT. Full variable domain (outside the CDR3, taken from reference TRBV7-2 and TRBJ1-1): GAGVSQSPSNKVTEKGKDVELRCDPISGHTALYWYRQSLGQGLEFLIYFQGNSAPDKSGLPSDRFSAERTGGSVSTLTIQRTQQEDSAVYLCASSLARRQAEAFFGQGTRLTVV.

V usage is TRBV27 and J usage is TRBJ2-5; TRBD2 aligns across 10 bases. The V segment lost 4 bases and the J segment 3 bases; nucleotides outside the gene matches: 8. This CDR3 has 16 amino acids. From germline, CDR1 is MNHEY and CDR2 SMNVEV (reference sequence). CDR3 protein: CASSSLAGVGEETQYF. CDR3 bases: TGTGCCAGCAGTTCCCTAGCGGGAGTTGGAGAAGAGACCCAGTACTTC.

As concerns this clone: Relative to the germline gene, one junction end is altered; a read error may explain this. This sequence joins TRBV5-6 and TRBJ2-7; a weak D match, TRBD2 (6 bases). Germline V CDR1 and CDR2: SGHDT, YYEEEE. There are 15 residues in the CDR3. CDR3 residues: CTSSSGLTNSYEQYF. The CDR3 DNA follows: TGTACCAGCAGCTCGGGACTTACCAACTCCTACGAGCAGTACTTC.

V and J are TRBV4-1 and TRBJ1-1, with 8 bases identical to TRBD1. This CDR3 has 16 residues. CDR1 and CDR2 (germline): MGHRA, YSYEKL. V lost 4 bases, J lost 0 bases, and 7 bases stayed unmatched. In DNA form, the CDR3 reads TGCGCCAGCAGCCCCGGACAGGGTCCAATGAACACTGAAGCTTTCTTT. This translates into CASSPGQGPMNTEAFF.

The rearrangement uses TRBV29-1 and TRBJ2-3; unclear D gene. The CDR3 has 13 residues. The V gene lost 6 bases and the J gene lost 0 bases, with 10 bases spanning the gap. Germline CDR1 reads SQVTM; CDR2 reads ANQGSEA. CDR3 region: CSVLAASTDTQYF. The CDR3 DNA reads TGCAGCGTACTGGCGGCTAGCACAGATACGCAGTATTTT.

This clone showed up many times. The chain is built from TRBV7-9 and TRBJ1-2; a possible D gene is TRBD1 (6 bases). V shed 5 bases and J shed 4 bases, with 8 bases lying between them. CDR3 length: 12 residues. Germline V CDR1 and CDR2: SEHNR, FQNEAQ (reference sequence). The CDR3 loop is CASSRTAYGYTF. The CDR3 DNA reads as TGTGCCAGCAGCCGGACAGCCTATGGCTACACCTTC.

The V gene is TRBV7-9, the J gene TRBJ1-2; 10 positions match TRBD1. In germline, CDR1 is SEHNR, CDR2 FQNEAQ (reference sequence). After removal of 5 bases from V and 1 base from J, the junction contained 4 bases not matched to a gene. CDR3 length: 15 residues. CDR3 loop: CASSPGDRGNYGYTF. In nucleotides, the CDR3 is TGTGCCAGCAGCCCCGGGGACAGGGGTAACTATGGCTACACCTTC.

V and J are TRBV6-6 and TRBJ1-1; D is unresolved. Germline V gene sequence: CDR1 MNHNY, CDR2 SVGAGI (reference sequence). Between the trimmed V and J ends, which lost 2 bases and 7 bases, there was a span of 8 bases. The CDR3 covers 12 residues. CDR3 bases: TGTGCCAGCAGTTACGGGCCCTTTGAAGCTTTCTTT. It encodes CASSYGPFEAFF.

The rearrangement joins TRBV5-6 to TRBJ1-3, with D possibly being TRBD1 (6 bases). The CDR3 consists of 16 residues. CDR1 SGHDT and CDR2 YYEEEE come from the germline V gene. Trimming took off 4 bases at V and 0 bases at J, with 14 bases between the two ends. As DNA, the CDR3 is TGTGCCAGCAGCCCCCGGACAGCCCACTCTGGAAACACCATATATTTT. It yields the protein CASSPRTAHSGNTIYF.

This clone occurred a few times. The rearrangement joins TRBV6-5 to TRBJ1-6, with TRBD1 as a possible D gene (6 bases). CDR3 size: 13 residues. Trimming took 5 bases from V and 10 from J, leaving 12 bases between them. Germline loops: CDR1 MNHEY, CDR2 SVGAGI. The CDR3, as DNA: TGTGCCAGCAGTGGTGTAACAGGGTCACCCCTCCACTTT. It translates to CASSGVTGSPLHF.